This T cell receptor (beta chain) was identified during a study of blood T cell repertoires in COVID-19. Produced via immunoSEQ multiplex PCR; TCRdb's table is partial and in-frame only. The sample carries roughly 150,000 clones, over 80% recorded once. The CDR3 is 15 residues long. Germline lookup yields CDR1 SGHNT and CDR2 YYREEE (reference sequence). Trimming cost V 3 bases and J 3 bases; bases outside gene matches: 5. The clonotype originates from a man aged 65-85 years who had recovered from COVID-19. This rearrangement joins TRBV5-4 to TRBJ2-3, with 9 bases aligning to TRBD1. Sample: peripheral blood. CDR3 nucleotide sequence: TGTGCCAGCAGCTCGGGGGGACAGGGAACAGATACGCAGTATTTT. It is translated as CASSSGGQGTDTQYF.